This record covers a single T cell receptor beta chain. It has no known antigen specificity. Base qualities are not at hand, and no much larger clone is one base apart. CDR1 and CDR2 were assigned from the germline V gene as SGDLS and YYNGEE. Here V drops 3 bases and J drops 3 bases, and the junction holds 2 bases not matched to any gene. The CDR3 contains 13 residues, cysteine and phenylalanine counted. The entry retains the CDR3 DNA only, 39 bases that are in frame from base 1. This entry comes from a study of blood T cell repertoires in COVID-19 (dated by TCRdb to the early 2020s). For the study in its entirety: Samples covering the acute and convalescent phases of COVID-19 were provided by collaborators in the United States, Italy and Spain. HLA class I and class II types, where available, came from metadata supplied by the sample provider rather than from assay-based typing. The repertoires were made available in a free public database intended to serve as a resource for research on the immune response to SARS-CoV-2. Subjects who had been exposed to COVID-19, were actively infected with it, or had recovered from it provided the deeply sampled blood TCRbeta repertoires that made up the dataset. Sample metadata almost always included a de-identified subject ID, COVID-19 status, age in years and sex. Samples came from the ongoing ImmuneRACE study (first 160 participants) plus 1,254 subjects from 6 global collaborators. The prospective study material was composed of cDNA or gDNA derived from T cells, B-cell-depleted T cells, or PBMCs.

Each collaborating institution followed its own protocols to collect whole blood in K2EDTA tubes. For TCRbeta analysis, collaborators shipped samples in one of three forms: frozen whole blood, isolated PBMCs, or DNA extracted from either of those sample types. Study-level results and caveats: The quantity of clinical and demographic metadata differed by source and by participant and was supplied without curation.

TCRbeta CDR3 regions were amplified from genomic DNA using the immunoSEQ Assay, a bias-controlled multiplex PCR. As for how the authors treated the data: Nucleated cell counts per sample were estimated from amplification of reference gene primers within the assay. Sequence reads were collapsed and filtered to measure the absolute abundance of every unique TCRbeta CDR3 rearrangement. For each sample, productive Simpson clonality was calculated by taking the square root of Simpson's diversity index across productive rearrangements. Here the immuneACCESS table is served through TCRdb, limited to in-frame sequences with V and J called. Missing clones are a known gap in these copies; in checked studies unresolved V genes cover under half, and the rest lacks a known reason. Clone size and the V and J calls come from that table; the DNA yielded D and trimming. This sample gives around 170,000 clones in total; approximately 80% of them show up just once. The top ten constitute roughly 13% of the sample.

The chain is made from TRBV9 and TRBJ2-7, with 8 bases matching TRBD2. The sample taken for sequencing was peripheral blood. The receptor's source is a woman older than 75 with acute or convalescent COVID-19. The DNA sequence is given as TGTGCCAGCAGCGCGGGACTAGTCTACGAGCAGTACTTC. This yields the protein CASSAGLVYEQYF.